This TCR beta chain was captured by sequencing in a study of T-cell memory formation after mild COVID-19. The CDR3 extends over 15 amino acids. CDR1 is DFQATT and CDR2 is SNEGSKA in the germline V gene (reference sequence). V lost 1 base and J 4 bases, leaving 11 bases between the germline ends. TCRdb itself ran the 5' RACE reads through MiXCR, one entry per CDR3 protein. Among about 250,000 distinct CDR3 sequences listed, around 17% were seen once. The J gene is TRBJ2-6, the V gene TRBV20-1; D is ambiguous. The sample taken for sequencing was PBMCs or a T cell subset sorted from them (not recorded which). This receptor was identified in a man aged 18 to 30 who had mild COVID-19 (a few samples of this study predate the infection). Cell type and time point are not known. CDR3 sequence reads: CSARAIDIGANVLTF. The CDR3 nucleotides read TGCAGTGCTAGAGCAATAGACATAGGGGCCAACGTCCTGACTTTC.